This entry lists 32 T cell receptor beta chains sequenced from one sample in a study of OX40 agonist ivuxolimab in advanced cancers. Measured with immunoSEQ multiplex PCR; TCRdb has only the in-frame clones, and not every one. The sample shows tens of thousands of clones, about 80% of them seen only once. Sample: CD4+ or CD8+ T cells sorted from blood, taken in a trial of the OX40 agonist ivuxolimab. Source of these receptors: an adult with an advanced solid tumor such as melanoma, head and neck, liver or kidney cancer.

This clone turned up a few times. The chain uses TRBV19 and TRBJ2-1, with TRBD2 as a possible D gene (5 bases). CDR1 is LNHDA and CDR2 is SQIVND in the germline V gene (reference sequence). The V gene lost 3 bases and the J gene lost 9 bases, with 15 bases spanning the gap. CDR3 length equals 14 residues. CDR3 amino acids: CASSMLALSGEQFF. DNA of the CDR3: TGTGCCAGTAGTATGCTAGCACTCTCGGGTGAGCAGTTCTTC.

The V and J genes are TRBV9 and TRBJ2-3; D remains ambiguous. This CDR3 region has 16 residues. V lost 4 bases to trimming and J lost 0 bases, with 15 bases between them. The germline V gene has CDR1 SGDLS and CDR2 YYNGEE. CDR3 residues: CASSPPGGGSTDTQYF. In DNA form, the CDR3 reads TGTGCCAGCAGCCCTCCAGGCGGCGGCAGCACAGATACGCAGTATTTT. The variable domain in full, completed from reference TRBV9 and TRBJ2-3, reads DSGVTQTPKHLITATGQRVTLRCSPRSGDLSVYWYQQSLDQGLQFLIQYYNGEERAKGNILERFSAQQFPDLHSELNLSSLELGDSALYFCASSPPGGGSTDTQYFGPGTRLTVL.

The chain uses TRBV19 and TRBJ2-2; no definite D call. CDR3 length equals 14 residues. V was shortened by 7 bases and J by 4 bases, with 13 bases between the two germline ends. The germline gives CDR1 LNHDA, CDR2 SQIVND (reference sequence). The CDR3 nucleotides are TGTGCCAGTACGCCTGGACGGGCCACCGGGGAGCTGTTTTTT. Amino acid sequence: CASTPGRATGELFF.

This clone was seen a few times. The V call is TRBV10-2, the J call TRBJ2-4, with a weak D call TRBD1 (6 bases). Trimming took 8 bases from V and 3 from J, leaving 17 bases between them. The CDR3 runs 15 residues. The germline gives CDR1 WSHSY, CDR2 SAAADI. CDR3 loop: CASGRGEGSKNIQYF. CDR3 coding DNA: TGCGCCAGCGGCAGGGGAGAGGGTAGCAAAAACATTCAGTACTTC.

The genes are TRBV5-1 and TRBJ2-3, with D uncertain. The CDR3 runs to 16 residues. Per germline, CDR1 SGHRS and CDR2 YFSETQ. Between the trimmed V and J ends, which lost 0 bases and 2 bases, there was a span of 13 bases. The CDR3 spells CASSLAVRAATDTQYF. CDR3 in DNA: TGCGCCAGCAGCTTGGCGGTTAGGGCAGCCACAGATACGCAGTATTTT.

The chain couples TRBV5-1 to TRBJ2-1; 9 bases line up with TRBD1. This CDR3 contains 15 residues. After removal of 4 bases from V and 1 base from J, the junction contained 3 bases not matched to a gene. CDR1 and CDR2 (germline): SGHRS, YFSETQ. The CDR3 spells CASSLGTGSYNEQFF. In DNA, the CDR3 is TGCGCCAGCAGCCTCGGGACAGGGTCCTACAATGAGCAGTTCTTC.

The chain links TRBV4-1 to TRBJ1-1, with no clear D. Trimming left V 0 bases short and J 10 bases short, with 12 bases between. This CDR3 comprises 13 residues. The germline V gene has CDR1 MGHRA and CDR2 YSYEKL. In DNA, the CDR3 is TGCGCCAGCAGCCAAGATGGTTGGGAGGGAGCTTTCTTT. This sequence encodes CASSQDGWEGAFF.

DNA for the CDR3: TGTGCCAGCAGCCGGACAGCTAATGAAAAACTGTTTTTT. This encodes CASSRTANEKLFF. The chain is built from TRBV9 and TRBJ1-4, with D maybe TRBD1 (6 bases). Germline V gene lookup returns CDR1 SGDLS and CDR2 YYNGEE. The CDR3 is 13 residues long. Trimming stripped 4 bases from V and 3 bases from J, with 7 bases between.

This chain joins TRBV6-1 and TRBJ2-2, with no clear D. Per the germline V gene, CDR1 is MNHNS and CDR2 is SASEGT. V gave up 1 base and J gave up 7 bases, with 13 bases separating them. This CDR3 spans 15 amino acids. The CDR3 DNA follows: TGTGCCAGCAGTGAAGGCTCGAGGTCTGGCGGGGAGCTGTTTTTT. It yields the protein CASSEGSRSGGELFF.

This clone turned up a few times. Written as DNA, the CDR3 is TGTGCCATCAGCTACGAGACTAGCGCCCAGACCCAGTACTTC. Residues: CAISYETSAQTQYF. The chain links TRBV10-3 to TRBJ2-5, with TRBD2 matching 8 bases. Per germline, CDR1 ENHRY and CDR2 SYGVKD. The V segment lost 6 bases and the J segment 6 bases; nucleotides outside the gene matches: 9. This CDR3 has 14 residues.

The rearrangement links TRBV2 to TRBJ2-1, with unresolved D. Per the germline V gene, CDR1 is SNHLY and CDR2 is FYNNEI. With 3 bases removed from V and 12 bases from J, the gap between germline ends came to 9 bases. The CDR3 is 11 residues long. The CDR3 DNA reads TGTGCCAGCAGTGATGAAAACAGGCAGTTCTTC. Translating it yields CASSDENRQFF. The full variable domain, in which reference TRBV2 and TRBJ2-1 provide the parts outside the CDR3, is EPEVTQTPSHQVTQMGQEVILRCVPISNHLYFYWYRQILGQKVEFLVSFYNNEISEKSEIFDDQFSVERPDGSNFTLKIRSTKLEDSAMYFCASSDENRQFFGPGTRLTVL.

The genes are TRBV6-5 and TRBJ2-5; maybe TRBD1 (5 bases). The CDR3 length is 12 residues. Trimming cost V 7 bases and J 3 bases, with 9 bases left between them. The germline gives CDR1 MNHEY, CDR2 SVGAGI. The CDR3 DNA is TGTGCCAGCAAGACGACAGAAGAGACCCAGTACTTC. Protein product: CASKTTEETQYF.

V is TRBV7-2 and J is TRBJ1-5; maybe TRBD1 (5 bases). This CDR3 has 15 amino acids. Trimming took off 3 bases at V and 7 bases at J, with 16 bases between the two ends. The germline CDR1 and CDR2 sequences are SGHTA and FQGNSA. The CDR3: CASSLGRVGRQPQHF. For the CDR3, the DNA is TGTGCCAGCAGCTTGGGCAGGGTAGGGAGGCAGCCCCAGCATTTT.

The chain has TRBV4-1 and TRBJ1-2, with a tentative D call TRBD1 (5 bases). The CDR3 runs 16 residues. Trimming cost V 3 bases and J 0 bases, with 14 bases left between them. In germline, CDR1 is MGHRA, CDR2 YSYEKL. Written as DNA, the CDR3 is TGCGCCAGCAGCCATGCCGGGACGGAGGCTAACTATGGCTACACCTTC. This gives the protein CASSHAGTEANYGYTF.

The chain carries TRBV11-3 and TRBJ2-1; 12 bases align to TRBD2. There are 19 residues in the CDR3. The ends lost 4 bases at V and 1 base at J; junction bases unmatched: 11. Germline lookup yields CDR1 SGHNT and CDR2 YENEEA. CDR3 residues: CASSSRSGLAGGSYNEQFF. The CDR3 DNA reads as TGTGCCAGCAGCTCCCGATCTGGGCTAGCGGGAGGGTCCTACAATGAGCAGTTCTTC.

The genes are TRBV19 and TRBJ1-1, with TRBD1 matching 7 bases. The CDR3 covers 13 residues. Looked up from germline, CDR1 is LNHDA and CDR2 is SQIVND (reference sequence). V shed 8 bases and J 4 bases; nucleotides not matched to a gene: 7. The CDR3 coding sequence is TGTGCCAGTCAAAACTACAGGGGCACTGAAGCTTTCTTT. Encoded protein: CASQNYRGTEAFF.

The chain recombines TRBV2 with TRBJ2-7; the match to TRBD1 covers 9 bases. Germline CDR1 and CDR2: SNHLY and FYNNEI. CDR3 size: 18 residues. The ends lost 10 bases at V and 0 bases at J; junction bases unmatched: 19. CDR3 in DNA: TGTGCCACCCTAAAGACCGGGACAGGGTTTTCCTCCTCCTACGAGCAGTACTTC. As protein: CATLKTGTGFSSSYEQYF. Combining the CDR3 with reference TRBV2 and TRBJ2-7 gives the whole variable domain EPEVTQTPSHQVTQMGQEVILRCVPISNHLYFYWYRQILGQKVEFLVSFYNNEISEKSEIFDDQFSVERPDGSNFTLKIRSTKLEDSAMYFCATLKTGTGFSSSYEQYFGPGTRLTVT.

The chain employs TRBV29-1 and TRBJ2-3; 10 nucleotides align to TRBD1. The CDR3 has 13 residues. Trimming at V came to 8 bases and at J to 5 bases, leaving 7 bases not matched to a gene. Germline V gene sequence: CDR1 SQVTM, CDR2 ANQGSEA. The CDR3 region is CSMRQGAIDTQYF. The CDR3 region has the DNA TGCAGCATGCGACAGGGGGCTATAGATACGCAGTATTTT.

The chain joins TRBV5-1 to TRBJ1-4; D unclear. Deletions cut 2 bases from V and 2 bases from J, with 4 bases between. The germline V gene encodes CDR1 SGHRS and CDR2 YFSETQ. CDR3 length: 13 residues. The CDR3 DNA reads TGCGCCAGCAGCTTTGGTACTAATGAAAAACTGTTTTTT. Protein: CASSFGTNEKLFF. The entire variable domain, with the rest obtained from reference TRBV5-1 and TRBJ1-4, is as follows: KAGVTQTPRYLIKTRGQQVTLSCSPISGHRSVSWYQQTPGQGLQFLFEYFSETQRNKGNFPGRFSGRQFSNSRSEMNVSTLELGDSALYLCASSFGTNEKLFFGSGTQLSVL.

The chain recombines TRBV30 with TRBJ2-5, with 10 nucleotides matching TRBD2. Trimming cost V 0 bases and J 4 bases; bases outside gene matches: 5. Germline CDR1 GTSNPN, CDR2 SVGIG (reference sequence). The CDR3 has 15 residues. The CDR3 loop reads CAWSVLAGVRETQYF. In nucleotides, the CDR3 is TGTGCCTGGAGTGTCCTAGCGGGAGTAAGAGAGACCCAGTACTTC.

The chain carries TRBV19 and TRBJ2-1; 8 positions match TRBD1. With V trimmed by 6 bases and J by 9 bases, 10 bases remained unmatched. CDR1 and CDR2 (germline): LNHDA, SQIVND (reference sequence). The CDR3 is 14 residues long. CDR3 region: CASRRTGYVGEQFF. The CDR3 nucleotides read TGTGCCAGTAGGAGGACAGGGTATGTTGGTGAGCAGTTCTTC.

The rearrangement uses TRBV5-6 and TRBJ1-1; D unclear. CDR3 length: 13 amino acids. CDR1 is SGHDT, CDR2 YYEEEE, per germline. V was shortened by 2 bases and J by 8 bases, with 13 bases between the two germline ends. As DNA, the CDR3 is TGTGCCAGCAGCTTTAATTTTCTGCCAGAAGCTTTCTTT. It is translated as CASSFNFLPEAFF. The variable domain in full, with the rest retrieved from reference TRBV5-6 and TRBJ1-1, is DAGVTQSPTHLIKTRGQQVTLRCSPKSGHDTVSWYQQALGQGPQFIFQYYEEEERQRGNFPDRFSGHQFPNYSSELNVNALLLGDSALYLCASSFNFLPEAFFGQGTRLTVV.

The J gene is TRBJ2-1, the V gene TRBV28; D unresolved. Deletions cut 3 bases from V and 8 bases from J, with 8 bases between. This CDR3 is built from 12 residues. Germline loops: CDR1 MDHEN, CDR2 SYDVKM. The CDR3 is CASSLNRDEQFF. The CDR3 region has the DNA TGTGCCAGCAGTTTGAATAGGGATGAGCAGTTCTTC.

V and J are TRBV11-2 and TRBJ2-1; D is uncertain. The CDR3 length is 12 residues. Trimming pared 10 bases from V and 12 bases from J, leaving 19 bases between. Germline CDR1 and CDR2: SGHAT and FQNNGV. This CDR3 is CATSPPGLGQFF. The CDR3 coding sequence is TGTGCCACCTCTCCTCCGGGCCTCGGGCAGTTCTTC.

This chain connects TRBV28 to TRBJ2-1, with TRBD2 identical over 8 bases. Germline trimming cut 5 bases from V and 4 bases from J; bases unmatched to any gene: 4. Per germline, CDR1 MDHEN and CDR2 SYDVKM. The CDR3 has 14 residues. The CDR3 DNA reads TGTGCCAGCAGTCAGGGCGGGAGGTACAATGAGCAGTTCTTC. Residues: CASSQGGRYNEQFF.

This chain links TRBV4-1 with TRBJ1-6; 8 positions match TRBD1. This CDR3 is built from 18 residues. V was clipped by 0 bases and J by 0 bases; unmatched bases: 4. Germline V lookup: CDR1 MGHRA, CDR2 YSYEKL. Written as DNA, the CDR3 is TGCGCCAGCAGCCAAGAGGGACAGGCGAGCTCCTATAATTCACCCCTCCACTTT. This sequence encodes CASSQEGQASSYNSPLHF.

The J gene is TRBJ2-7, the V gene TRBV9, with D perhaps being TRBD1 or TRBD2 (5 bases each). V was trimmed by 4 bases and J by 2 bases, leaving 13 bases between them. Looked up from germline, CDR1 is SGDLS and CDR2 is YYNGEE. The CDR3 has 14 residues. DNA of the CDR3: TGTGCCAGCAGCCATGCTGGGGGACCCTACGAGCAGTACTTC. Protein sequence: CASSHAGGPYEQYF. The variable domain in full, completed from reference TRBV9 and TRBJ2-7, reads DSGVTQTPKHLITATGQRVTLRCSPRSGDLSVYWYQQSLDQGLQFLIQYYNGEERAKGNILERFSAQQFPDLHSELNLSSLELGDSALYFCASSHAGGPYEQYFGPGTRLTVT.

The chain combines TRBV6-1 with TRBJ2-1; TRBD2 is a possible D gene (5 bases). Germline V gene lookup returns CDR1 MNHNS and CDR2 SASEGT. The CDR3 is 19 residues long. Trimming left V 4 bases short and J 0 bases short, with 22 bases between. The CDR3 DNA is TGTGCCAGCAGTGCCCTCCCTGGACTTAGAGCCAGCTCCTACAATGAGCAGTTCTTC. Protein product: CASSALPGLRASSYNEQFF.

V and J are TRBV5-1 and TRBJ1-2; D is ambiguous. V was trimmed by 4 bases and J by 3 bases, leaving 10 bases between them. This CDR3 contains 13 residues. Germline V gene sequence: CDR1 SGHRS, CDR2 YFSETQ. The CDR3 region has the DNA TGCGCCAGCAGCCTCCTTGGAGACTATGGCTACACCTTC. Amino acid sequence: CASSLLGDYGYTF.

The chain carries TRBV7-3 and TRBJ1-1; weak D call: TRBD1 (5 bases). CDR1 is SGHTA and CDR2 is FQGTGA in the germline V gene. Trimming cost V 5 bases and J 8 bases, with 18 bases left between them. The CDR3 extends over 14 amino acids. CDR3 loop: CASSPSAGTLEAFF. Written as DNA, the CDR3 is TGTGCCAGCAGCCCGTCTGCAGGGACTCTCGAAGCTTTCTTT.

The V and J genes are TRBV29-1 and TRBJ2-1; D not resolved. The germline CDR1 and CDR2 sequences are SQVTM and ANQGSEA. The V end lost 4 bases, the J end lost 8 bases, and 9 bases lay between the germline ends. There are 11 residues in the CDR3. CDR3 bases: TGCAGCGTTGCTGCTCTAGATGAGCAGTTCTTC. Its translation: CSVAALDEQFF.

This clone was observed a handful of times. The chain links TRBV5-4 to TRBJ2-5; D tentatively fits TRBD1 or TRBD2 (5 bases each). Trimming removed 2 bases at V and 4 bases at J, with 12 bases between. CDR1 is SGHNT and CDR2 is YYREEE in the germline V gene (reference sequence). The CDR3 has 14 amino acids. CDR3 in amino acids: CASSFAGTGETQYF. In DNA, the CDR3 is TGTGCCAGCAGCTTCGCAGGGACCGGAGAGACCCAGTACTTC.